The rows below give T cell receptor beta chains drawn from one sample of a study of blood T cell repertoires in COVID-19. Only in-frame clones appear in the TCRdb table, and some are missing; sequencing was by immunoSEQ multiplex PCR. Of roughly 100,000 clones in the sample, over 75% were seen once. Sequences were obtained from peripheral blood. The receptors here all came from a human donor in a cohort sampled during active COVID-19. Both conserved end residues are part of each CDR3. D genes are given only for firm matches. Clone size is given for some rows only: seen once, a few or many times, or a class if the clone is expanded.

D: .
J: TRBJ1-1
length: 11
V: TRBV19
size: once
DNA: TGTGCCACTGGGGGAGGCGCTGAAGCTTTCTTT
CDR3: CATGGGAEAFF

D: TRBD2
J: TRBJ2-1
length: 15
V: TRBV28
size: .
DNA: TGTGCCAGCAGTTTATCCGGGACTAGCGGGAGGGTCCTGTTCTTC
CDR3: CASSLSGTSGRVLFF

D: .
J: TRBJ1-2
length: 14
V: TRBV11-2
size: once
DNA: TGTGCCAGCAGCTTTCAAGCAGGGGCCTATGGCTACACCTTC
CDR3: CASSFQAGAYGYTF

D: .
J: TRBJ2-4
length: 13
V: TRBV7-3
size: .
DNA: TGTGCCAGCAGCCTAAACCCTCGGAACATTCAGTACTTC
CDR3: CASSLNPRNIQYF

D: .
J: TRBJ2-1
length: 14
V: TRBV7-9
size: few
DNA: TGTGCCAGCAGCTTAGGGTTGCGCTACAATGAGCAGTTCTTC
CDR3: CASSLGLRYNEQFF

D: TRBD2
J: TRBJ2-7
length: 17
V: TRBV28
size: few
DNA: TGTGCCAGCGGGACCCCCACCGGGGGGGCGAGGGCCTACGAGCAGTACTTC
CDR3: CASGTPTGGARAYEQYF

D: TRBD2
J: TRBJ2-2
length: 15
V: TRBV7-9
size: .
DNA: TGTGCCAGCAGCTTACCTAGCGGGAACACCGGGGAGCTGTTTTTT
CDR3: CASSLPSGNTGELFF

D: TRBD2
J: TRBJ2-3
length: 14
V: TRBV4-2
size: .
DNA: TGTGCCTCGCGGGGCGGGGGGGCCCCAGATACGCAGTATTTT
CDR3: CASRGGGAPDTQYF

D: TRBD2
J: TRBJ2-5
length: 13
V: TRBV5-1
size: .
DNA: TGCGCCAGCAGTCGGGAGGGCCTGGAGACCCAGTACTTC
CDR3: CASSREGLETQYF

D: TRBD2
J: TRBJ2-7
length: 15
V: TRBV5-8
size: .
DNA: TGTGCCAGCAGCTTGATCGCTAGCGGGAGCTACGAGCAGTACTTC
CDR3: CASSLIASGSYEQYF

D: TRBD1
J: TRBJ1-5
length: 15
V: TRBV6-6
size: .
DNA: TGTGCCAGCAGTTACGGACAGGGGGCAGGTCAGCCCCAGCATTTT
CDR3: CASSYGQGAGQPQHF

D: .
J: TRBJ1-4
length: 14
V: TRBV20-1
size: once
DNA: TGCAGTGCTAGTTTCCGGGGGATGGGTGAAAAACTGTTTTTT
CDR3: CSASFRGMGEKLFF

D: .
J: TRBJ2-3
length: 14
V: TRBV27
size: .
DNA: TGTGCCAGCAGTTTAAGTTTAAACCAGGGGTGGCAGTATTTT
CDR3: CASSLSLNQGWQYF

D: .
J: TRBJ1-5
length: 14
V: TRBV7-8
size: .
DNA: TGTGCCAGCAGCTCTGAGGGCCCGAATCAGCCCCAGCATTTT
CDR3: CASSSEGPNQPQHF

D: .
J: TRBJ1-1
length: 13
V: TRBV13
size: once
DNA: TGTGCCAGCAGCTTAACTCCCACCCTTGAAGCTTTCTTT
CDR3: CASSLTPTLEAFF

D: TRBD1
J: TRBJ1-1
length: 15
V: TRBV7-6
size: .
DNA: TGTGCCAGCAGCGGAAGACAGGGGGCGAGCACTGAAGCTTTCTTT
CDR3: CASSGRQGASTEAFF

D: .
J: TRBJ1-2
length: 13
V: TRBV12-3/TRBV12-4
size: .
DNA: TGTGCCAGCAGTTCAGGTTTAGATTTTGGTTACACCTTC
CDR3: CASSSGLDFGYTF

D: .
J: TRBJ1-1
length: 14
V: TRBV19
size: .
DNA: TGTGCCAGTAGTATCAGGGGCGGAGGTACCGAAGCTTTCTTT
CDR3: CASSIRGGGTEAFF

D: TRBD2
J: TRBJ2-7
length: 16
V: TRBV5-1
size: .
DNA: TGCGCCAGCAGCCCTCAACTAGCGGGAGTTGCCTACGAGCAGTACTTC
CDR3: CASSPQLAGVAYEQYF

D: .
J: TRBJ1-5
length: 17
V: TRBV19
size: .
DNA: TGTGCCAGTAGTATCACCCTATACGTCTCAGGGGCTCAGCCCCAGCATTTT
CDR3: CASSITLYVSGAQPQHF

D: .
J: TRBJ1-3
length: 13
V: TRBV9
size: .
DNA: TGTGCCAGCAGCGTTACAACTGGAAACACCATATATTTT
CDR3: CASSVTTGNTIYF

D: TRBD1
J: TRBJ2-7
length: 18
V: TRBV25-1
size: .
DNA: TGTGCCAGCAGTGCAATGCCCTCCGATAAGACAGGGACCTACGAGCAGTACTTC
CDR3: CASSAMPSDKTGTYEQYF

D: TRBD1
J: TRBJ1-5
length: 12
V: TRBV6-6
size: .
DNA: TGTGCCAGCAGCCTATCGGACAGGGGAAACCATTTT
CDR3: CASSLSDRGNHF

D: .
J: TRBJ1-1
length: 15
V: TRBV6-2/TRBV6-3
size: .
DNA: TGTGCCAGCAGTTCCTCACAGGGTTGGGAATATCTAGCTTTCTTT
CDR3: CASSSSQGWEYLAFF

D: TRBD2
J: TRBJ2-1
length: 13
V: TRBV28
size: .
DNA: TGTGCCAGCAGTTTTAGCGGGGTTAATGAGCAGTTCTTC
CDR3: CASSFSGVNEQFF

D: .
J: TRBJ2-7
length: 12
V: TRBV25-1
size: .
DNA: TGTGCCAGCAGTGAAACAGCCTACGAGCAGTACTTC
CDR3: CASSETAYEQYF

D: TRBD2
J: TRBJ2-3
length: 15
V: TRBV9
size: .
DNA: TGTGCCAGCAGCGTACCTAGCGGTAGCACAGATACGCAGTATTTT
CDR3: CASSVPSGSTDTQYF

D: TRBD1
J: TRBJ1-1
length: 14
V: TRBV2
size: once
DNA: TGTGCCAGCAGGTACAGGGGCATGAACACTGAAGCTTTCTTT
CDR3: CASRYRGMNTEAFF

D: TRBD1
J: TRBJ2-5
length: 14
V: TRBV6-2/TRBV6-3
size: .
DNA: TGTGCCAGCAGTTTGCTAGGGGGCTTGGTGACCCAGTACTTC
CDR3: CASSLLGGLVTQYF

D: .
J: TRBJ2-1
length: 13
V: TRBV12-3/TRBV12-4
size: .
DNA: TGTGCCAGCAGCCTCCACCGGGACTATGAGCAGTTCTTC
CDR3: CASSLHRDYEQFF

D: TRBD2
J: TRBJ2-1
length: 16
V: TRBV4-3
size: .
DNA: TGCGCCAGCAGCCTTCTAGCGGGAAGCTCCTACAATGAGCAGTTCTTC
CDR3: CASSLLAGSSYNEQFF

D: TRBD2
J: TRBJ2-7
length: 15
V: TRBV7-2
size: few
DNA: TGTGCCAGCAGCTTACGAGCGGGAGGGACCTATGGGCAGTACTTC
CDR3: CASSLRAGGTYGQYF

D: .
J: TRBJ1-1
length: 13
V: TRBV16
size: few
DNA: TGTGCCAGCAGCCGGAGGGGATCCACTGAAGCTTTCTTT
CDR3: CASSRRGSTEAFF

D: .
J: TRBJ2-5
length: 15
V: TRBV6-5
size: .
DNA: TGTGCCACCCCATTCTTTATGCTAGCGCAGGAGACCCAGTACTTC
CDR3: CATPFFMLAQETQYF

D: .
J: TRBJ1-1
length: 16
V: TRBV19
size: .
DNA: TGTGCCAGTAGTATCCGGGAAACTGTTAGGAACACTGAAGCTTTCTTT
CDR3: CASSIRETVRNTEAFF

D: .
J: TRBJ2-1
length: 12
V: TRBV3-1/TRBV3-2
size: .
DNA: TGTGCCAGCAGCCAAGGCACTAATGAGCAGTTCTTC
CDR3: CASSQGTNEQFF

D: .
J: TRBJ2-7
length: 13
V: TRBV7-2
size: .
DNA: TGTGCCAGCAGCCAAGTAGCGAATTACGAGCAGTACTTC
CDR3: CASSQVANYEQYF

D: TRBD1
J: TRBJ1-1
length: 13
V: TRBV28
size: once
DNA: TGTGCCAGCAGTTTCCGGACAGGACCCGAAGCTTTCTTT
CDR3: CASSFRTGPEAFF

D: .
J: TRBJ2-3
length: 13
V: TRBV7-2
size: .
DNA: TGTGCCAGCAGCCGAACTAGCACAGATACGCAGTATTTT
CDR3: CASSRTSTDTQYF

D: TRBD1
J: TRBJ2-3
length: 14
V: TRBV20-1
size: .
DNA: TGCAGTGCTAGTGAGGGGGCCCCCACAGATACGCAGTATTTT
CDR3: CSASEGAPTDTQYF

D: .
J: TRBJ1-3
length: 15
V: TRBV18
size: .
DNA: TGTGCCAGCTCACCAACAACGGGAAGTGGAAACACCATATATTTT
CDR3: CASSPTTGSGNTIYF

D: .
J: TRBJ1-3
length: 13
V: TRBV5-6
size: once
DNA: TGTGCCAGCAGCTTGGACAGGGGAAACACCATATATTTT
CDR3: CASSLDRGNTIYF

D: .
J: TRBJ1-3
length: 14
V: TRBV4-1
size: once
DNA: TGCGCCAGCAGTACAGGGTTTGCTGGAAACACCATATATTTT
CDR3: CASSTGFAGNTIYF

D: .
J: TRBJ2-3
length: 15
V: TRBV6-5
size: .
DNA: TGTGCCAACCTTAGGGAGGGGGGGGAGACAGATACGCAGTATTTT
CDR3: CANLREGGETDTQYF

D: TRBD1
J: TRBJ1-2
length: 14
V: TRBV30
size: .
DNA: TGTGCCTGGGGCCACCGGACAGGGAGGTATGGCTACACCTTC
CDR3: CAWGHRTGRYGYTF

D: .
J: TRBJ2-1
length: 16
V: TRBV11-2
size: .
DNA: TGTGCCAGCAGCTTAGAGGGGCGGGGGCCTATCAATGAGCAGTTCTTC
CDR3: CASSLEGRGPINEQFF

D: TRBD1
J: TRBJ2-3
length: 15
V: TRBV19
size: .
DNA: TGTGCCAGTAGTCACCGGGACAGCTTCACAGATACGCAGTATTTT
CDR3: CASSHRDSFTDTQYF

D: .
J: TRBJ2-1
length: 11
V: TRBV23-1
size: .
DNA: TGCGCCAGCAGGGAGGGCAATGAGCAGTTCTTC
CDR3: CASREGNEQFF

D: TRBD2
J: TRBJ2-5
length: 15
V: TRBV9
size: .
DNA: TGTGCCAGCAGCGTAGAGGGAGGGGCGGGGAGGACCCAGTACTTC
CDR3: CASSVEGGAGRTQYF

D: TRBD2
J: TRBJ2-1
length: 16
V: TRBV4-3
size: .
DNA: TGCGCCAGCAGCCAAGAGGGAGCGGGGCCGTACAATGAGCAGTTCTTC
CDR3: CASSQEGAGPYNEQFF

D: .
J: TRBJ1-1
length: 13
V: TRBV21-1
size: .
DNA: TGTGCCAGCAGCATGGAAGGGGGCACTGAAGCTTTCTTT
CDR3: CASSMEGGTEAFF

D: .
J: TRBJ1-4
length: 13
V: TRBV19
size: .
DNA: TGTGCCAGTAGTATTCTCCGGTCTCGTTGGCTGTTTTTT
CDR3: CASSILRSRWLFF

D: .
J: TRBJ2-7
length: 16
V: TRBV5-4
size: .
DNA: TGTGCCAGCAGCCTGGGGAGGGGGCTTAGCTCCTACGAGCAGTACTTC
CDR3: CASSLGRGLSSYEQYF

D: .
J: TRBJ2-5
length: 14
V: TRBV19
size: .
DNA: TGTGCCAGTAGCCCACTAGCATCGGCGGAGACCCAGTACTTC
CDR3: CASSPLASAETQYF

D: .
J: TRBJ1-2
length: 13
V: TRBV19
size: .
DNA: TGTGCCAGTAGTATCACCGGGCCAGGGGGCTACACCTTC
CDR3: CASSITGPGGYTF

D: TRBD1
J: TRBJ1-1
length: 12
V: TRBV12-3/TRBV12-4
size: .
DNA: TGTGCCAGCAGCCAGGGGGCCCCTGAAGCTTTCTTT
CDR3: CASSQGAPEAFF

D: TRBD1
J: TRBJ1-2
length: 13
V: TRBV27
size: .
DNA: TGTGCCAGCCGTTCGACAGGGCTCTATGGCTACACCTTC
CDR3: CASRSTGLYGYTF